This record concerns one T cell receptor beta chain sequence. Study processing details: The authors estimated nucleated cell counts from reference gene primer amplification. Generated by immunoSEQ multiplex PCR, the TCRdb table keeps only in-frame clones and is missing some. That table is the source of V, J and clone size, and D and trimming were worked out from the DNA. The sample lists about 400,000 clones, 88% occurring once. From germline, CDR1 is MNHEY and CDR2 SVGAGI. The germline V and J ends were trimmed by 6 bases and 1 base, with 7 bases remaining between them. There are 12 residues in the CDR3. These data belong to a study of blood T cell repertoires in COVID-19. Ages ranged from roughly 18 to 100 years, with residence in about 24 US areas.

This chain uses TRBV6-5 with TRBJ2-7; weak D call: TRBD2 (5 bases). Specimen: PBMCs or T cells enriched from blood (not recorded which). This clonotype was sampled from a woman aged 25-40 years with acute COVID-19. DNA of the CDR3: TGTGCCAGCAGCCGAGGGTCCTACGAGCAGTACTTC. Its translation: CASSRGSYEQYF.